This T cell receptor beta chain comes out of a study of sequential checkpoint blockade in melanoma. Looking at the study overall: Arm A got nivolumab then ipilimumab; arm B the reverse, 1:1. Both treatment sequences were followed by maintenance nivolumab.

TCRdb's copy holds only in-frame clones and misses some; the assay was immunoSEQ multiplex PCR. The sample carries 18,000 or so clones, about two thirds recorded once. The treatment: randomized to nivolumab then ipilimumab (arm A) or the reverse (arm B). DNA-damaging chemotherapy had not been given to any patient beforehand. Live CD3+CD8+ CD19− CD56− cells were sorted from PBMCs. With V trimmed by 1 base and J by 4 bases, 6 bases remained unmatched. Germline lookup yields CDR1 LGHNA and CDR2 YSLEER. CDR3 size: 17 residues. This TCR was recovered from a human donor with melanoma. Sequenced material: CD8+ T cells sorted from blood (inferred from file names), taken from a patient given nivolumab and ipilimumab in sequence. J is TRBJ2-3 and V is TRBV4-3; 12 positions agree with TRBD2. CDR3 DNA: TGCGCCAGCAGCCAAGTACCTAGCGGGAGGGGGGCAGATACGCAGTATTTT. Protein product: CASSQVPSGRGADTQYF.